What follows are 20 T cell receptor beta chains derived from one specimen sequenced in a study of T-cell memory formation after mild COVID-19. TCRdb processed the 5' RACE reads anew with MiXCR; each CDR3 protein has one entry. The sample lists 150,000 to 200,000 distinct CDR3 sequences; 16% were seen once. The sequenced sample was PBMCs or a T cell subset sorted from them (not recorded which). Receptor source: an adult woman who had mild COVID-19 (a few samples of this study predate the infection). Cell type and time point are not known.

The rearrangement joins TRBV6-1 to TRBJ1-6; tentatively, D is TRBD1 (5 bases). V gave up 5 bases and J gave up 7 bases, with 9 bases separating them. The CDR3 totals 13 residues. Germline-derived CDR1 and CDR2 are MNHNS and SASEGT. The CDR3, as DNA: TGTGCCAGCAGTTTACAGGAGAATTCACCCCTCCACTTT. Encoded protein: CASSLQENSPLHF.

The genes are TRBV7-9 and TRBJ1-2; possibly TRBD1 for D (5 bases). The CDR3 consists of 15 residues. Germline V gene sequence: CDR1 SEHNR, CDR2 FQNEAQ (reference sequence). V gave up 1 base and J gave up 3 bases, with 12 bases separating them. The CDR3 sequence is CASSLGQGPYYGYTF. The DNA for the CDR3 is TGTGCCAGCAGCTTAGGTCAGGGCCCCTACTATGGCTACACCTTC. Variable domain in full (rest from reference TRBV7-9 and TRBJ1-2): DTGVSQNPRHKITKRGQNVTFRCDPISEHNRLYWYRQTLGQGPEFLTYFQNEAQLEKSRLLSDRFSAERPKGSFSTLEIQRTEQGDSAMYLCASSLGQGPYYGYTFGSGTRLTVV.

CDR3 protein: CSVSRDTNTQYF. In DNA form, the CDR3 reads TGCAGCGTATCCCGGGACACTAATACGCAGTATTTT. The V gene is TRBV29-1, the J gene TRBJ2-3; perhaps TRBD1 as D (6 bases). Germline V gene lookup returns CDR1 SQVTM and CDR2 ANQGSEA. V lost 6 bases and J lost 7, with 14 bases in between. This CDR3 is 12 amino acids long.

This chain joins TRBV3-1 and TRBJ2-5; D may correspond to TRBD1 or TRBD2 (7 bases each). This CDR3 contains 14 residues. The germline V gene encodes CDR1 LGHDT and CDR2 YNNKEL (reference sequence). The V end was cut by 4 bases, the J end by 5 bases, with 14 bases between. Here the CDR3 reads CASSPRGGGETQYF. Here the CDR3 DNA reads TGTGCCAGCAGCCCCAGGGGGGGCGGTGAGACCCAGTACTTC.

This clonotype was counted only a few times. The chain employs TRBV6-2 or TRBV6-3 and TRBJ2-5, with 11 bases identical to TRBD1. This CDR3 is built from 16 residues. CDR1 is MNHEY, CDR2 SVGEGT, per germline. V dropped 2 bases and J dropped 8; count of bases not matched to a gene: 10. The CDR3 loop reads CASSYPGGQGVSTQYF. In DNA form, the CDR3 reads TGTGCCAGCAGTTACCCCGGGGGACAGGGGGTTAGTACCCAGTACTTC.

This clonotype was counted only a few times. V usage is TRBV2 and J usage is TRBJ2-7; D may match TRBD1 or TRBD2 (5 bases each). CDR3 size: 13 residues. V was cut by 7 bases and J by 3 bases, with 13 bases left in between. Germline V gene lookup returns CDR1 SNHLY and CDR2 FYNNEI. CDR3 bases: TGTGCCAGCACAGGGACCCTTCTCTACGAGCAGTACTTC. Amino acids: CASTGTLLYEQYF.

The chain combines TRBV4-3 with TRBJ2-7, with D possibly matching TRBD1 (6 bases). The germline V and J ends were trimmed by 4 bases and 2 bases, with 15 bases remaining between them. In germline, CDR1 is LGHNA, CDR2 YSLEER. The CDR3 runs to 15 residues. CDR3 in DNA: TGCGCCAGCAGCCCGCTTTGGGACATCACCTACGAGCAGTACTTC. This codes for CASSPLWDITYEQYF.

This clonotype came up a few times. The CDR3 loop is CASSYPGGPDTQYF. For the CDR3, the DNA is TGTGCCAGCAGTTACCCGGGGGGGCCAGATACGCAGTATTTT. The rearrangement uses TRBV6-6 and TRBJ2-3, with 8 bases identical to TRBD2. The germline CDR1 and CDR2 sequences are MNHNY and SVGAGI (reference sequence). V trimming: 2 bases; J trimming: 4 bases; junction bases outside the gene matches: 2. The CDR3 runs 14 residues.

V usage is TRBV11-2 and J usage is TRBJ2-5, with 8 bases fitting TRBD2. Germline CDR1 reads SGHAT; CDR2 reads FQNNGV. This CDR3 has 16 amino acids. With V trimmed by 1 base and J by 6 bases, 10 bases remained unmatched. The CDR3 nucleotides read TGTGCCAGCAGCTTAGGTTTTCTGGCGGGAGGACAGACCCAGTACTTC. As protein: CASSLGFLAGGQTQYF.

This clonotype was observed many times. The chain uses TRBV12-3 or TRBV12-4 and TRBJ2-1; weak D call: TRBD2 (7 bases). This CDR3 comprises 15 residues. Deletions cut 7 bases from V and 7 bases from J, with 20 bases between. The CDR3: CASTKGGVGGNEQFF. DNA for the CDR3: TGTGCCAGCACCAAAGGGGGGGTTGGCGGTAATGAGCAGTTCTTC.

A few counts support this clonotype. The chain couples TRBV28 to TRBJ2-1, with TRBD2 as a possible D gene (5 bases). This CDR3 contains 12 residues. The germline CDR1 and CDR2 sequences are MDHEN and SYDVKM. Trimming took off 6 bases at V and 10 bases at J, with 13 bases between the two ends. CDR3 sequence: CASRALPGEQFF. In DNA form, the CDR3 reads TGTGCCAGCAGGGCTTTGCCGGGGGAGCAGTTCTTC.

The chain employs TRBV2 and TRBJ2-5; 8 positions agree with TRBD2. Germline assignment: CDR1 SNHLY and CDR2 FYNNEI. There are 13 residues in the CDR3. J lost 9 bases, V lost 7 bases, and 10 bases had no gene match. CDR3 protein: CASTAGGPWAQYF. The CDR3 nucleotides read TGTGCCAGCACGGCGGGAGGCCCCTGGGCCCAGTACTTC. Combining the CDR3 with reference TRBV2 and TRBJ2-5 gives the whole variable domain EPEVTQTPSHQVTQMGQEVILRCVPISNHLYFYWYRQILGQKVEFLVSFYNNEISEKSEIFDDQFSVERPDGSNFTLKIRSTKLEDSAMYFCASTAGGPWAQYFGPGTRLLVL.

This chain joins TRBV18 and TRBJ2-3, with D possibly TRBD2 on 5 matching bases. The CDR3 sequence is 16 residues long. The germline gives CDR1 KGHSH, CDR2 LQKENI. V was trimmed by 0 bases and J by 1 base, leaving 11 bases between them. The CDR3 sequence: CASSPPTMRGTDTQYF. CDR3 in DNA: TGTGCCAGCTCACCACCGACTATGAGGGGCACAGATACGCAGTATTTT.

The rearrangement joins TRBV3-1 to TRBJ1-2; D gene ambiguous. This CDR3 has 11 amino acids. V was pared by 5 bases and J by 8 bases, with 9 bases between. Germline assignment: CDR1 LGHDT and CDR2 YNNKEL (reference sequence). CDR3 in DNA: TGTGCCAGCAGCGATTTGAGCGGCTACACCTTC. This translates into CASSDLSGYTF. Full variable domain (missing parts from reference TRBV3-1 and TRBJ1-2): DTAVSQTPKYLVTQMGNDKSIKCEQNLGHDTMYWYKQDSKKFLKIMFSYNNKELIINETVPNRFSPKSPDKAHLNLHINSLELGDSAVYFCASSDLSGYTFGSGTRLTVV.

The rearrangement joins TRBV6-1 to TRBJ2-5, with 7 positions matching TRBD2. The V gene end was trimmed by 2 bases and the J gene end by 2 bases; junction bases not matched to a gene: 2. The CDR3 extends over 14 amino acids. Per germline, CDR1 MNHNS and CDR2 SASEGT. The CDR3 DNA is TGTGCCAGCAGTGAACTAGCGGAACAAGAGACCCAGTACTTC. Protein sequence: CASSELAEQETQYF.

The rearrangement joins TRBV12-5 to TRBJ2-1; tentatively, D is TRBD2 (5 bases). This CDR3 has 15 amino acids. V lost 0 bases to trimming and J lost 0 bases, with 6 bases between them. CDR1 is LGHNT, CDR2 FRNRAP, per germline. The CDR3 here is CASGLVGSSYNEQFF. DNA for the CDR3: TGTGCTAGTGGTTTGGTAGGGAGCTCCTACAATGAGCAGTTCTTC.

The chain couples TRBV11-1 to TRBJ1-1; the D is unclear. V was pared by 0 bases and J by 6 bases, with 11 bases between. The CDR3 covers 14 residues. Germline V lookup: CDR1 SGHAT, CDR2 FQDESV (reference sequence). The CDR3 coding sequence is TGTGCCAGCAGCTTAGCGGATGATGGAGCTGAAGCTTTCTTT. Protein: CASSLADDGAEAFF.

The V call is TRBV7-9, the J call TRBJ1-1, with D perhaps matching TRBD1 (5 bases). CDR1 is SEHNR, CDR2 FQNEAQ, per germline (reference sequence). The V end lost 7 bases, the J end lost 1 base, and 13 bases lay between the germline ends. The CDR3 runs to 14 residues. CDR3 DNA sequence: TGTGCCAGCAAAGTTGGGGGGACGAACACTGAAGCTTTCTTT. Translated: CASKVGGTNTEAFF.

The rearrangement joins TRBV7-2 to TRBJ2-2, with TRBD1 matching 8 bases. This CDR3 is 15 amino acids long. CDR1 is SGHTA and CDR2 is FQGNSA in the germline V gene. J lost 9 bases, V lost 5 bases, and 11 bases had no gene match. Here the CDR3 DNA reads TGTGCCAGCAGCCTGCTACAGGGGGGTGCGAGGGAGCTGTTTTTT. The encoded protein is CASSLLQGGARELFF.

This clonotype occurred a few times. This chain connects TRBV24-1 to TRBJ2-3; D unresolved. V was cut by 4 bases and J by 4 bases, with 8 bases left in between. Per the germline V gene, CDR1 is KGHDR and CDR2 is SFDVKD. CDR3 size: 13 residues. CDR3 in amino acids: CATSDTYPDTQYF. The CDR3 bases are TGTGCCACCAGTGACACGTACCCAGATACGCAGTATTTT.